This entry features one TCR beta chain sequence. Its antigen remains unknown. The junction departs from the called germline gene at one end, perhaps through a read error. Germline-derived CDR1 and CDR2 are SNHLY and FYNNEI. The CDR3 sequence is 14 residues long. For the second PCR, which ran for roughly 6 to 12 cycles, a sample-barcoded 5' primer and a J-beta primer mix were used. Each TCR beta cDNA got a 12-nucleotide random molecular identifier. All samples yielded 3 million or more CDR3-containing paired-end reads. TCRdb called the 5' RACE reads again in MiXCR, with one record for every CDR3 protein. The sample includes 650,000 to 950,000 distinct CDR3 sequences, about 42% of them seen just once. The sample originates from a study of blood T cells in healthy people across ages. Study-wide results and limits: Observed TCR beta diversity showed a strong correlation with the percentage of naive T cells as measured by flow cytometry. The study found more naive CD4+ cells and higher diversity in long-lived than aged donors.

The sequence came from a man aged 55 to 70 in good health. V is TRBV2 and J is TRBJ2-3; 8 bases fit TRBD1. What was sequenced was blood. CDR3 amino acids: CASRDREITDAQYF. The CDR3 nucleotides are TGTGCCAGCAGGGACAGGGAGATCACAGATGCGCAGTATTTT. Together with reference TRBV2 and TRBJ2-3, the CDR3 gives the full variable domain: EPEVTQTPSHQVTQMGQEVILRCVPISNHLYFYWYRQILGQKVEFLVSFYNNEISEKSEIFDDQFSVERPDGSNFTLKIRSTKLEDSAMYFCASRDREITDAQYFGPGTRLTVL.